The entry below gives a single TCR beta chain sequence along with its context. Its cognate antigen is unknown. Documented time point: week 5, during vaccination. It was 300 ug of mutant IDH1 20-mer peptide that made up each vaccine dose, given with topical imiquimod. The assay was immunoSEQ multiplex PCR, and TCRdb's table has in-frame clones only and misses some. The sample has around 78,000 clones, roughly 90% seen once. These data belong to a study of a mutant IDH1 vaccine in newly diagnosed glioma. Study overall: Patients received vaccination from 4-6 weeks after radiotherapy alone, or with temozolomide cycles.

The CDR3 runs to 12 residues. CDR1 is SGHDT and CDR2 is YYEEEE in the germline V gene. Trimming cost V 1 base and J 10 bases, with 9 bases left between them. The sample consisted of PBMCs, taken from a glioma patient whose treatment included an IDH1 peptide vaccine. This sequence joins TRBV5-6 and TRBJ2-1; D is uncertain. The receptor's source is a woman in her fifties or sixties with glioma. The CDR3 DNA sequence: TGTGCCAGCAGCTTGATAAATAGGGAGCAGTTCTTC. Encoded protein: CASSLINREQFF.